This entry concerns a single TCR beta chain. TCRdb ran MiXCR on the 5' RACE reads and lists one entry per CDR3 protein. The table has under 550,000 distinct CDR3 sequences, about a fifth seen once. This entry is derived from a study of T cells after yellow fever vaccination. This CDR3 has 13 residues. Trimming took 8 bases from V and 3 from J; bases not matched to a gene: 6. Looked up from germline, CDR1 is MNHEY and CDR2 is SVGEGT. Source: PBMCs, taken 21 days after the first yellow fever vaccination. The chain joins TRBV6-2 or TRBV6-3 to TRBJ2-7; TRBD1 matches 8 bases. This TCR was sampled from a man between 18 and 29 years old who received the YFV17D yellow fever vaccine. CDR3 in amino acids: CASARTGSYEQYF. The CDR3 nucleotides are TGTGCCAGCGCCCGGACAGGGAGCTACGAGCAGTACTTC.